The 28 T cell receptor beta chains below come from one sample, sequenced in a study of OX40 agonist ivuxolimab in advanced cancers. TCRdb's copy holds only in-frame clones and misses some; the assay was immunoSEQ multiplex PCR. This table has about 28,000 clones, about 80% appearing once. Sample: CD4+ or CD8+ T cells sorted from blood, taken in a trial of the OX40 agonist ivuxolimab. The receptors originated from an adult with an advanced solid tumor such as melanoma, head and neck, liver or kidney cancer.

Sample share makes this clone medium-sized. The sample has other DNA sequences that encode this CDR3 too. The rearrangement joins TRBV5-1 to TRBJ2-1, with D perhaps matching TRBD1 (6 bases). Germline V gene sequence: CDR1 SGHRS, CDR2 YFSETQ. V gave up 0 bases and J gave up 2 bases, with 6 bases separating them. The CDR3 contains 14 residues. The CDR3 bases are TGCGCCAGCAGCTTGGACAGGGCCTACAATGAGCAGTTCTTC. This encodes CASSLDRAYNEQFF.

This chain joins TRBV5-1 and TRBJ2-5, with 11 bases aligning to TRBD1. V was clipped by 4 bases and J by 4 bases; unmatched bases: 6. The CDR3 sequence is 15 residues long. Germline V gene sequence: CDR1 SGHRS, CDR2 YFSETQ. The CDR3 DNA follows: TGCGCCAGCAGCGAGGACAGGGGGCGAGGAGAGACCCAGTACTTC. It translates to CASSEDRGRGETQYF.

The chain recombines TRBV5-4 with TRBJ2-5; a possible D gene is TRBD2 (5 bases). Germline V gives CDR1 SGHNT, CDR2 YYREEE (reference sequence). Trimming left V 4 bases short and J 4 bases short, with 17 bases between. The length of the CDR3 is 15 residues. The CDR3 DNA is TGTGCCAGCAGCCAAGAGAGGGTTCTTGGAGAGACCCAGTACTTC. Encoded protein: CASSQERVLGETQYF.

A note on this clone: This CDR3 is also generated by other DNA sequences in the sample. The V gene is TRBV7-8, the J gene TRBJ2-5, with D possibly being TRBD1 (6 bases). V was cut by 0 bases and J by 2 bases, with 10 bases left in between. Germline CDR1 is SGHVS and CDR2 is FQNEAQ. The CDR3 is 15 amino acids. CDR3: CASSLAGTGQETQYF. Written as DNA, the CDR3 is TGTGCCAGCAGCTTAGCGGGAACAGGGCAAGAGACCCAGTACTTC.

V is TRBV5-6 and J is TRBJ1-2; 8 nucleotides match TRBD1. Germline CDR1 and CDR2: SGHDT and YYEEEE. J gave up 6 bases and V 4 bases, and 8 bases lay outside the gene matches. The CDR3 has 14 amino acids. CDR3: CASSADREVDGYTF. Here the CDR3 DNA reads TGTGCCAGCAGCGCGGACAGGGAGGTCGATGGCTACACCTTC.

This clone is labeled as medium-sized. The chain links TRBV4-3 to TRBJ2-1, with D perhaps being TRBD1 or TRBD2 (6 bases each). Germline CDR1 is LGHNA and CDR2 is YSLEER. This CDR3 has 15 amino acids. Trimming cost V 4 bases and J 0 bases, with 10 bases left between them. CDR3 nucleotide sequence: TGCGCCAGCAGCCCAGGAGGGGGCTCCTACAATGAGCAGTTCTTC. Translated: CASSPGGGSYNEQFF.

This clone has only a few counts. V gene TRBV10-3 combines with J gene TRBJ2-3; 10 nucleotides align to TRBD2. This CDR3 spans 14 amino acids. Germline V gene lookup returns CDR1 ENHRY and CDR2 SYGVKD. V trimming: 9 bases; J trimming: 4 bases; junction bases outside the gene matches: 7. CDR3 in DNA: TGTGCCATTTTCAGCGGGGGGGCCGCAGATACGCAGTATTTT. It specifies CAIFSGGAADTQYF.

V usage is TRBV11-2 and J usage is TRBJ2-7; a possible D gene is TRBD2 (7 bases). This CDR3 has 17 amino acids. Germline lookup yields CDR1 SGHAT and CDR2 FQNNGV. Trimming stripped 4 bases from V and 1 base from J, with 20 bases between. The CDR3, as DNA: TGTGCCAGCAGCTCCCCTACAGGGAGGGTCGGGTCCTACGAGCAGTACTTC. Translated: CASSSPTGRVGSYEQYF.

This clone showed up just once. The chain links TRBV7-9 to TRBJ2-1; D may be TRBD1 (5 bases). Germline CDR1 reads SEHNR; CDR2 reads FQNEAQ (reference sequence). Trimming took 1 base from V and 6 from J, leaving 13 bases between them. The CDR3 is 15 amino acids. Here the CDR3 DNA reads TGTGCCAGCAGCTTAGGGCAGGGTACGTTCAATGAGCAGTTCTTC. This encodes CASSLGQGTFNEQFF.

This chain connects TRBV30 to TRBJ2-7; D call uncertain. Germline CDR1 is GTSNPN and CDR2 is SVGIG (reference sequence). The CDR3 runs 15 residues. The ends were cut back, 0 bases at V and 1 base at J, with 13 bases in the middle. The DNA of the CDR3 is TGTGCCTGGAGTGTAGGGCATGGGCTTTCCTACGAGCAGTACTTC. The encoded protein is CAWSVGHGLSYEQYF.

V usage is TRBV2 and J usage is TRBJ2-3; possibly TRBD2 for D (6 bases). The CDR3 extends over 16 amino acids. Germline V gives CDR1 SNHLY, CDR2 FYNNEI. Trimming shortened V by 2 bases and J by 4 bases, and 16 bases separated the two germline ends. Written as DNA, the CDR3 is TGTGCCAGCAGTGAATTGGGCGGGGAGGTGGCAGATACGCAGTATTTT. Its translation: CASSELGGEVADTQYF.

This chain connects TRBV7-9 to TRBJ2-7; D is possibly TRBD2 (5 bases). Trimming removed 4 bases at V and 6 bases at J, with 16 bases between. The CDR3 runs to 14 residues. Looked up from germline, CDR1 is SEHNR and CDR2 is FQNEAQ (reference sequence). The CDR3 bases are TGTGCCAGCAGCTGGTTCGGACTGTCTGCCGAGCAGTACTTC. It codes for CASSWFGLSAEQYF.

The rearrangement joins TRBV7-2 to TRBJ2-7; D might be TRBD1 (7 bases). V was pared by 1 base and J by 4 bases, with 14 bases between. Germline V gene data show CDR1 as SGHTA and CDR2 as FQGNSA. The CDR3 extends over 15 amino acids. CDR3 DNA sequence: TGTGCCAGCAGCTTAGAAGGGGGCGCGGGATACGAGCAGTACTTC. This encodes CASSLEGGAGYEQYF.

The chain joins TRBV9 to TRBJ2-3; maybe TRBD2 (6 bases). Trimming took 0 bases from V and 2 from J, leaving 10 bases between them. This CDR3 spans 15 amino acids. The germline V gene has CDR1 SGDLS and CDR2 YYNGEE. The CDR3 loop reads CASSVGPGVTDTQYF. The CDR3 bases are TGTGCCAGCAGCGTAGGACCGGGAGTCACAGATACGCAGTATTTT.

This clone came up a few times. The V and J genes are TRBV19 and TRBJ1-6, with D possibly being TRBD1 (6 bases). The CDR3 extends over 15 amino acids. CDR1 and CDR2 from the germline V gene are LNHDA and SQIVND (reference sequence). Trimming shortened V by 2 bases and J by 8 bases, and 13 bases separated the two germline ends. This CDR3 is CASSISGGLDSPLHF. The CDR3 DNA sequence: TGTGCCAGTAGTATAAGCGGGGGCTTGGATTCACCCCTCCACTTT.

The CDR3 nucleotides are TGTGCCAGCAGCATTCTCGGGACAGGGGAATACGAGCAGTACTTC. Translated, it gives CASSILGTGEYEQYF. This chain connects TRBV7-9 to TRBJ2-7; 10 bases map to TRBD1. Trimming removed 5 bases from V and 4 bases from J; junction bases left unmatched: 8. The CDR3 is made up of 15 amino acids. Germline V CDR1 and CDR2: SEHNR, FQNEAQ (reference sequence).

V and J are TRBV6-6 and TRBJ2-1; either TRBD1 or TRBD2 may supply D (5 bases each). The CDR3 is 15 amino acids. Trimming removed 8 bases from V and 0 bases from J, with 14 bases in between. CDR1 is MNHNY and CDR2 is SVGAGI in the germline V gene (reference sequence). In DNA form, the CDR3 reads TGTGCCAGCCTCCCCGAGGGGAGCTCCTACAATGAGCAGTTCTTC. This translates into CASLPEGSSYNEQFF.

V usage is TRBV2 and J usage is TRBJ2-7, with 7 bases identical to TRBD2. This CDR3 is 18 amino acids long. V gave up 2 bases and J gave up 5 bases; unmatched junction bases: 18. Per the germline V gene, CDR1 is SNHLY and CDR2 is FYNNEI. Here the CDR3 DNA reads TGTGCCAGCAGTGAATGGGGAGGGCGGATCGTTCGGATCCACGAGCAGTACTTC. Its translation is CASSEWGGRIVRIHEQYF. Variable domain in full (rest from reference TRBV2 and TRBJ2-7): EPEVTQTPSHQVTQMGQEVILRCVPISNHLYFYWYRQILGQKVEFLVSFYNNEISEKSEIFDDQFSVERPDGSNFTLKIRSTKLEDSAMYFCASSEWGGRIVRIHEQYFGPGTRLTVT.

This chain uses TRBV11-2 with TRBJ2-7; 11 nucleotides match TRBD2. The CDR3 is 14 amino acids. Losses at the gene ends were 5 bases for V and 3 bases for J; bases not matched to a gene: 3. CDR1 SGHAT and CDR2 FQNNGV come from the germline V gene. CDR3 nucleotides: TGTGCCAGCAGCCGACTAGCGGGGAACTACGAGCAGTACTTC. It codes for CASSRLAGNYEQYF.

This clone was picked up one time. V usage is TRBV4-3 and J usage is TRBJ1-1; D is perhaps TRBD1 (6 bases). This CDR3 comprises 16 residues. The V gene lost 0 bases and the J gene lost 3 bases, with 14 bases spanning the gap. From germline, CDR1 is LGHNA and CDR2 YSLEER. This CDR3 is CASSQDLPGAYTEAFF. In DNA, the CDR3 is TGCGCCAGCAGCCAAGATCTCCCGGGGGCATACACTGAAGCTTTCTTT.

The genes are TRBV7-9 and TRBJ2-1; 7 bases agree with TRBD1. The germline CDR1 and CDR2 sequences are SEHNR and FQNEAQ (reference sequence). The J segment lost 1 base and the V segment lost 5 bases, leaving 5 bases of the junction unmatched. This CDR3 has 15 residues. The DNA of the CDR3 is TGTGCCAGCAGCCGTGACAGGGTGTCCTACAATGAGCAGTTCTTC. Translation gives CASSRDRVSYNEQFF.

This chain connects TRBV6-4 to TRBJ1-6; D unresolved. This CDR3 is built from 14 residues. With 8 bases removed from V and 4 bases from J, the gap between germline ends came to 12 bases. Germline V gene data show CDR1 as MRHNA and CDR2 as SNTAGT. The CDR3 reads CASVLWRYNSPLHF. CDR3 nucleotides: TGTGCCAGCGTCCTATGGAGGTATAATTCACCCCTCCACTTT.

The V and J genes are TRBV27 and TRBJ2-7; perhaps TRBD1 as D (5 bases). Germline CDR1 and CDR2: MNHEY and SMNVEV (reference sequence). Deletions cut 2 bases from V and 2 bases from J, with 19 bases between. The CDR3 runs to 17 residues. The CDR3 DNA follows: TGTGCCAGCAGTTTAGGGGCGCGCGGAGCCGCCCCCTACGAGCAGTACTTC. Its translation: CASSLGARGAAPYEQYF.

In DNA form, the CDR3 reads TGTGCCAGCAGCTTAGCTGCCGGCTCTGGAAACACCATATATTTT. Amino acid sequence: CASSLAAGSGNTIYF. V usage is TRBV7-2 and J usage is TRBJ1-3; D gene uncertain. Germline CDR1 and CDR2: SGHTA and FQGNSA. There are 15 residues in the CDR3. V was shortened by 0 bases and J by 0 bases, with 6 bases between the two germline ends.

This clone has only one observation. This chain connects TRBV9 to TRBJ2-5; D is perhaps TRBD1 (6 bases). The CDR3 loop spans 13 amino acids. V was cut by 3 bases and J by 5 bases, with 11 bases left in between. Per the germline V gene, CDR1 is SGDLS and CDR2 is YYNGEE. CDR3 protein: CASSDGTYETQYF. CDR3 bases: TGTGCCAGCAGCGACGGGACATATGAGACCCAGTACTTC. Filled out from reference TRBV9 and TRBJ2-5, the complete variable domain reads DSGVTQTPKHLITATGQRVTLRCSPRSGDLSVYWYQQSLDQGLQFLIQYYNGEERAKGNILERFSAQQFPDLHSELNLSSLELGDSALYFCASSDGTYETQYFGPGTRLLVL.

The chain has TRBV6-6 and TRBJ2-5, with 7 bases identical to TRBD2. The CDR3 spans 15 residues. The J segment lost 3 bases and the V segment lost 1 base, leaving 5 bases of the junction unmatched. Germline CDR1 reads MNHNY; CDR2 reads SVGAGI (reference sequence). The chain's CDR3 is CASSYLQGGEETQYF. DNA for the CDR3: TGTGCCAGCAGTTACTTGCAGGGAGGGGAAGAGACCCAGTACTTC.

The genes are TRBV14 and TRBJ2-7; D uncertain. CDR3 length equals 13 residues. V lost 3 bases and J lost 4, with 10 bases in between. CDR1 is SGHDN, CDR2 FVKESK, per germline. CDR3 loop: CASSHLFAYEQYF. In DNA form, the CDR3 reads TGTGCCAGCAGCCACCTCTTTGCATACGAGCAGTACTTC.

CDR3 sequence (DNA): TGCGCCAGCAGTCAATCCCCTTCTGCAGGGTATAACTATGGCTACACCTTC. Translation: CASSQSPSAGYNYGYTF. The genes are TRBV23-1 and TRBJ1-2; weak D call: TRBD1 (5 bases). TRBV23-1 is an ORF for which the function is uncertain. Trimming removed 0 bases at V and 1 base at J, with 15 bases between. CDR3 length: 17 residues.